These 9 T cell receptor beta chains share one sample of origin, sequenced in a study of blood T cell repertoires in COVID-19. Produced via immunoSEQ multiplex PCR; TCRdb's table is partial and in-frame only. The sample includes 180,000 or so clones, 87% seen only once; the top ten take roughly 1.6%. The sample comprised peripheral blood. These receptor sequences come from a woman between 50 and 59 years old with acute or convalescent COVID-19.

The J gene is TRBJ2-7, the V gene TRBV15, with no clear D. CDR1 and CDR2 (germline): LNHNV, YYDKDF (reference sequence). The CDR3 length is 13 residues. The V and J ends lost 0 bases and 4 bases respectively, with 7 bases between them. The DNA for the CDR3 is TGTGCCACCAGCAGAGAGTACTGGTACGAGCAGTACTTC. Translation gives CATSREYWYEQYF.

The V gene is TRBV4-1, the J gene TRBJ1-5; D is unresolved. This CDR3 is 16 amino acids long. CDR1 is MGHRA and CDR2 is YSYEKL in the germline V gene. Trimming cost V 5 bases and J 1 base, with 15 bases left between them. The DNA of the CDR3 is TGCGCCAGCAGCAACGGCTTAGTGAGGAGCAATCAGCCCCAGCATTTT. Its protein is CASSNGLVRSNQPQHF.

The chain carries TRBV5-1 and TRBJ2-3; 12 bases agree with TRBD2. Looked up from germline, CDR1 is SGHRS and CDR2 is YFSETQ. The V and J ends lost 3 bases and 1 base, in that order; junction bases with no gene match: 9. The CDR3 is made up of 18 amino acids. The CDR3 nucleotides are TGCGCCAGCAGCTCATCTAGCGGGAGGGCCTTAGGCACAGATACGCAGTATTTT. It encodes CASSSSSGRALGTDTQYF. The full variable domain, with the rest looked up from reference TRBV5-1 and TRBJ2-3, is KAGVTQTPRYLIKTRGQQVTLSCSPISGHRSVSWYQQTPGQGLQFLFEYFSETQRNKGNFPGRFSGRQFSNSRSEMNVSTLELGDSALYLCASSSSSGRALGTDTQYFGPGTRLTVL.

This sequence joins TRBV5-1 and TRBJ2-1; 9 nucleotides align to TRBD1. This CDR3 has 15 residues. Germline V lookup: CDR1 SGHRS, CDR2 YFSETQ. Trimming took 5 bases from V and 2 from J; bases not matched to a gene: 5. The CDR3 region is CASRPTGGAYNEQFF. The DNA for the CDR3 is TGCGCCAGCAGGCCCACAGGGGGCGCCTACAATGAGCAGTTCTTC.

The chain carries TRBV6-5 and TRBJ2-1; D perhaps matches TRBD2 (5 bases). Germline loops: CDR1 MNHEY, CDR2 SVGAGI. The ends were cut back, 4 bases at V and 2 bases at J, with 9 bases in the middle. The CDR3 is 14 amino acids. CDR3 bases: TGTGCCAGCAGTTCCCCCGGGGCCTACAATGAGCAGTTCTTC. Amino acid sequence: CASSSPGAYNEQFF.

This chain joins TRBV6-5 and TRBJ2-3; D unresolved. CDR3 length equals 12 residues. The V and J ends lost 4 bases and 0 bases respectively, with 2 bases between them. Germline lookup yields CDR1 MNHEY and CDR2 SVGAGI. The CDR3 loop reads CASSSSTDTQYF. The CDR3 DNA is TGTGCCAGCAGTTCTAGCACAGATACGCAGTATTTT.

In DNA, the CDR3 is TGTGCCACCAGCAGAGATCGGGGACAGGGGTACGAGCAGTACTTC. Translating it yields CATSRDRGQGYEQYF. The chain employs TRBV15 and TRBJ2-7; TRBD1 matches at 10 bases. Trimming took 0 bases from V and 4 from J; bases not matched to a gene: 3. Looked up from germline, CDR1 is LNHNV and CDR2 is YYDKDF (reference sequence). The CDR3 extends over 15 amino acids.

V gene TRBV6-2 or TRBV6-3 combines with J gene TRBJ2-1; 8 nucleotides align to TRBD1. This CDR3 is 15 amino acids long. Looked up from germline, CDR1 is MNHEY and CDR2 is SVGEGT. The V and J ends lost 5 bases and 2 bases, in that order; junction bases with no gene match: 5. CDR3 in DNA: TGTGCCAGCAGTCAGGGGGCTTGGGCCTACAATGAGCAGTTCTTC. As protein: CASSQGAWAYNEQFF.

The genes are TRBV2 and TRBJ1-2; the match to TRBD1 covers 8 bases. The CDR3 totals 14 residues. Germline V CDR1 and CDR2: SNHLY, FYNNEI. The junction had 8 bases not matched to a gene; V was cut back by 6 bases and J by 5 bases. In DNA form, the CDR3 reads TGTGCCAGCAGCGCTGACAGGGGTAATTATGGCTACACCTTC. Amino acid sequence: CASSADRGNYGYTF. Combining the CDR3 with reference TRBV2 and TRBJ1-2 gives the whole variable domain EPEVTQTPSHQVTQMGQEVILRCVPISNHLYFYWYRQILGQKVEFLVSFYNNEISEKSEIFDDQFSVERPDGSNFTLKIRSTKLEDSAMYFCASSADRGNYGYTFGSGTRLTVV.